A selection of T cell receptor beta chains follows, all from one sample in a study of cytomegalovirus exposure and HLA in healthy donors. Only in-frame clones appear in the TCRdb table, and some are missing; sequencing was by immunoSEQ multiplex PCR. The table shows around 140,000 clones, with around four fifths occurring only once. The sample taken for sequencing was PBMCs. All receptors derive from a woman aged 40 to 49 in good health and CMV-seronegative. The CDR3 runs from the conserved cysteine through the conserved F or W. Each record gives: D gene, J gene, V gene, clone size, CDR3 DNA, CDR3 protein. A D gene is named only where the DNA matches it firmly. The listing skips clone size in some rows; elsewhere it reads once, few, many or a size class.

.,TRBJ2-5,TRBV28,.,TGTGCCAGCAGTTTAGGGGGGGCCCCAGAGACCCAGTACTTC,CASSLGGAPETQYF
TRBD1,TRBJ1-2,TRBV30,.,TGTGCCTGGACCGGGACAGGAAACTATGGCTACACCTTC,CAWTGTGNYGYTF
.,TRBJ1-2,TRBV2,.,TGTGCCAGCAGTGAGCAGGGTTTCATTGGCTACCCCTTC,CASSEQGFIGYPF
TRBD1,TRBJ2-3,TRBV7-8,.,TGTGCCAGCAGCTTAACCCATCGACAGGGCGGTACGCAGTATTTT,CASSLTHRQGGTQYF
TRBD1,TRBJ1-5,TRBV28,.,TGTGCCAGCAGGCGACAGGGCGACAATCAGCCCCAGCATTTT,CASRRQGDNQPQHF
TRBD1,TRBJ1-1,TRBV25-1,.,TGTGCCAGCAATCGAGATGGACAGGGCACTGAAGCTTTCTTT,CASNRDGQGTEAFF
.,TRBJ1-6,TRBV28,.,TGTGCCAGCAGTCCACAGGGTAGGAATTCACCCCTCCACTTT,CASSPQGRNSPLHF
.,TRBJ2-7,TRBV5-1,few,TGCGCCAGCACCCCCCTGACAGGAACCTACGAGCAGTACTTC,CASTPLTGTYEQYF
.,TRBJ2-7,TRBV9,.,TGTGCCAGCAGCCCAGAGGGAGCCCCCTACGAGCAGTACTTC,CASSPEGAPYEQYF
TRBD2,TRBJ2-1,TRBV30,.,TGTGCCTGGAGTGTACGCCTAGCGGATGAGCAGTTCTTC,CAWSVRLADEQFF
.,TRBJ2-3,TRBV7-2,once,TGTGCCAGCAGCTTAATTTTGCGGACAGATACGCAGTATTTT,CASSLILRTDTQYF
.,TRBJ1-3,TRBV10-2,.,TGCGCCAGCCAGTACGGAAACACCATATATTTT,CASQYGNTIYF
.,TRBJ1-3,TRBV6-5,.,TGTGCCAGCAAGGGAGGGGCCGGAAACACCATATATTTT,CASKGGAGNTIYF
.,TRBJ2-7,TRBV11-2,.,TGTGCCAGCAGCTTTAACAGGGACGAGCAGTACTTC,CASSFNRDEQYF
.,TRBJ1-1,TRBV6-5,once,TGTGCCAGCGTCTCGGACTTGGGCACTGAAGCTTTCTTT,CASVSDLGTEAFF